This is a list of T cell receptor beta chains from one sample in a study of T cell changes during pregnancy in multiple sclerosis. This table comes from immunoSEQ multiplex PCR, and its TCRdb copy is limited to in-frame clones, with some not included. The sample lists tens of thousands of clones; roughly 92% were seen once. Sequences were derived from CD4+ T cells from peripheral blood mononuclear cells, sampled in the third trimester of pregnancy. The receptors stem from a female donor with multiple sclerosis, enrolled in a pregnancy study. Both conserved end residues are part of each CDR3. A D gene is named only where the DNA matches it firmly. Clone size is not always given. Where it is, it says once, few, many or a class for expanded clones.

size,V,D,J,CDR3,DNA
NA,TRBV9,TRBD2,TRBJ2-5,CASSVSGRALETQYF,TGTGCCAGCAGCGTTAGCGGGAGGGCCTTGGAGACCCAGTACTTC
NA,TRBV4-3,NA,TRBJ1-2,CASSQGEGDGYTF,TGCGCCAGCAGCCAAGGGGAGGGCGATGGCTACACCTTC
NA,TRBV5-5,TRBD2,TRBJ2-7,CASSLMMAGAQYF,TGTGCCAGCAGCTTAATGATGGCGGGAGCGCAGTACTTC
NA,TRBV5-1,NA,TRBJ1-1,CASSLDKNTEAFF,TGCGCCAGCAGCTTGGACAAGAACACTGAAGCTTTCTTT
NA,TRBV28,TRBD1,TRBJ2-3,CASNRDRATDTQYF,TGTGCCAGCAACCGGGACAGGGCCACAGATACGCAGTATTTT
NA,TRBV19,NA,TRBJ2-2,CTSSIGQGSNTGELFF,TGTACCAGTAGTATCGGGCAGGGCTCGAACACCGGGGAGCTGTTTTTT
NA,TRBV18,TRBD2,TRBJ2-1,CASSGGLAGRSNEQFF,TGTGCCAGCTCGGGGGGACTAGCGGGAAGGAGCAATGAGCAGTTCTTC
NA,TRBV4-2,TRBD1,TRBJ1-3,CASSQGDRVYSGNTIYF,TGTGCCAGCAGCCAAGGGGACAGGGTTTACTCTGGAAACACCATATATTTT
NA,TRBV28,NA,TRBJ2-7,CASSPYYYEQYF,TGTGCCAGCAGTCCTTACTACTACGAGCAGTACTTC
few,TRBV28,NA,TRBJ1-1,CASSLGRRDTEAFF,TGTGCCAGCAGTTTAGGCCGACGGGACACTGAAGCTTTCTTT
NA,TRBV11-3,TRBD2,TRBJ2-2,CASSGGRLDTGELFF,TGTGCCAGCAGCGGCGGGAGGCTGGACACCGGGGAGCTGTTTTTT
NA,TRBV6-5,NA,TRBJ2-7,CASASTYEQYF,TGTGCCAGCGCTAGCACCTACGAGCAGTACTTC
NA,TRBV19,TRBD1,TRBJ1-5,CASSVLDRGFNQPQHF,TGTGCCAGTAGTGTGCTCGACAGGGGGTTCAATCAGCCCCAGCATTTT
NA,TRBV7-8,NA,TRBJ1-2,CASSPRVGGYTF,TGTGCCAGCAGCCCCAGGGTAGGCGGCTACACCTTC
NA,TRBV7-8,NA,TRBJ1-2,CASSLAGSGYGYTF,TGTGCCAGCAGCTTAGCCGGCAGCGGCTATGGCTACACCTTC
NA,TRBV28,TRBD1,TRBJ1-4,CASNPTGTGIRKLFF,TGTGCCAGCAACCCCACCGGGACAGGGATTCGGAAACTGTTTTTT
NA,TRBV5-6,TRBD2,TRBJ2-7,CASLGRGLAVYEQYF,TGTGCCAGCTTGGGGAGGGGACTAGCGGTCTACGAGCAGTACTTC
NA,TRBV7-2,TRBD2,TRBJ2-7,CASSLAVGSGRARVQYF,TGTGCCAGCAGCTTAGCGGTGGGTAGCGGGAGGGCCCGGGTGCAGTACTTC
NA,TRBV7-2,TRBD2,TRBJ2-1,CASSLDLAGGPYNEQFF,TGTGCCAGCAGCTTAGACCTAGCGGGGGGGCCCTACAATGAGCAGTTCTTC
once,TRBV6-1,TRBD1,TRBJ2-3,CASSFGQGLSDTQYF,TGTGCCAGCAGCTTCGGACAGGGGTTGTCGGATACGCAGTATTTT
NA,TRBV29-1,NA,TRBJ2-1,CSVAQNNEQFF,TGCAGCGTTGCACAGAATAATGAGCAGTTCTTC
NA,TRBV5-1,NA,TRBJ2-6,CASSPGGANVLTF,TGCGCCAGCAGCCCGGGTGGGGCCAACGTCCTGACTTTC
NA,TRBV28,NA,TRBJ1-4,CASSLIQGIATNEKLFF,TGTGCCAGCAGTCTCATACAGGGAATTGCAACTAATGAAAAACTGTTTTTT
NA,TRBV21-1,NA,TRBJ2-3,CASSKYVSERETDTQYF,TGTGCCAGCAGCAAATATGTCTCTGAGCGGGAGACAGATACGCAGTATTTT
NA,TRBV28,NA,TRBJ1-1,CASSSGDRQARF,TGTGCCAGCAGTTCCGGCGACAGGCAAGCTCGCTTT
NA,TRBV27,NA,TRBJ1-2,CASSSEPYYGYTF,TGTGCCAGCAGTTCGGAGCCTTACTATGGCTACACCTTC
NA,TRBV12-5,TRBD2,TRBJ2-1,CASGLVLRAGEGNEQFF,TGTGCTAGTGGTTTGGTTCTTCGAGCGGGAGAGGGCAATGAGCAGTTCTTC
NA,TRBV6-5,NA,TRBJ2-7,CASRGNRGGTYEQYF,TGTGCCAGCAGAGGTAACAGGGGGGGAACCTACGAGCAGTACTTC
NA,TRBV9,NA,TRBJ1-2,CASSVGGNRRINYGYTF,TGTGCCAGCAGCGTAGGAGGGAACCGCCGTATTAACTATGGCTACACCTTC
NA,TRBV9,TRBD2,TRBJ2-1,CASSPWVGTSGRSSYNEQFF,TGTGCCAGCAGCCCCTGGGTCGGGACTAGCGGGAGGAGCTCCTACAATGAGCAGTTCTTC
NA,TRBV27,NA,TRBJ2-1,CASRQLLQRDSSYNEQFF,TGTGCCAGCAGACAACTACTTCAGCGCGATAGCTCCTACAATGAGCAGTTCTTC
NA,TRBV5-1,NA,TRBJ2-7,CASGPSLLSYEQYF,TGCGCCAGTGGACCTAGCCTTTTATCCTACGAGCAGTACTTC
once,TRBV7-3,NA,TRBJ2-3,CASSLGAGNTDTQYF,TGTGCCAGCAGCTTAGGGGCGGGGAACACAGATACGCAGTATTTT
NA,TRBV6-1,NA,TRBJ2-2,CASRAANTGELFF,TGTGCCAGCCGAGCCGCGAACACCGGGGAGCTGTTTTTT
NA,TRBV19,NA,TRBJ1-5,CASRDFTQPQHF,TGTGCCAGTAGAGACTTTACACAGCCCCAGCATTTT
NA,TRBV5-1,TRBD2,TRBJ2-5,CASSYGRLAGTWDQETQYF,TGCGCCAGCAGCTATGGCAGACTAGCGGGCACATGGGACCAAGAGACCCAGTACTTC
NA,TRBV4-1,NA,TRBJ1-4,CASSQERLGVREKLFF,TGCGCCAGCAGCCAAGAGCGACTGGGAGTTAGGGAAAAACTGTTTTTT
NA,TRBV7-2,NA,TRBJ2-1,CASRRPDNEQFF,TGTGCCAGCAGGCGGCCGGACAATGAGCAGTTCTTC
NA,TRBV5-4,NA,TRBJ1-4,CASSPGATNEKLFF,TGTGCCAGCAGCCCCGGTGCTACTAATGAAAAACTGTTTTTT
few,TRBV4-3,NA,TRBJ1-1,CASSQNRNTEAFF,TGCGCCAGCAGCCAAAACAGGAACACTGAAGCTTTCTTT
NA,TRBV9,TRBD1,TRBJ1-5,CASSEGTGINQPQHF,TGTGCCAGCAGCGAGGGGACAGGCATCAATCAGCCCCAGCATTTT
NA,TRBV2,TRBD2,TRBJ2-3,CASTALAGGPSTQYF,TGTGCCAGCACGGCCTTAGCGGGAGGACCAAGTACGCAGTATTTT
NA,TRBV7-6,NA,TRBJ1-5,CASSSSGLIHQPQHF,TGTGCCAGCAGCTCCTCCGGGTTAATACATCAGCCCCAGCATTTT
NA,TRBV12-1,NA,TRBJ2-1,CASSSTEAISGRGYNEQFF,TGTGCCAGCAGCTCAACCGAGGCAATAAGCGGGAGAGGATACAATGAGCAGTTCTTC
NA,TRBV19,TRBD1,TRBJ1-2,CASSRRGRGLSNYGYTF,TGTGCCAGTAGTAGGAGGGGCAGGGGGCTTTCTAACTATGGCTACACCTTC
once,TRBV23-1,NA,TRBJ1-4,CASRDSVATNEKLFF,TGCGCCAGCAGGGACAGTGTTGCAACTAATGAAAAACTGTTTTTT
NA,TRBV5-6,NA,TRBJ2-5,CASSLPLGGEETQYF,TGTGCCAGCAGCTTGCCCCTAGGAGGGGAAGAGACCCAGTACTTC
NA,TRBV5-1,TRBD2,TRBJ2-3,CASSLVPSSGSSTDTQYF,TGCGCCAGCAGCTTGGTGCCTTCTAGCGGATCTAGCACAGATACGCAGTATTTT
NA,TRBV25-1,TRBD1,TRBJ2-5,CASKGGQGFQETQYF,TGTGCCAGCAAAGGGGGACAGGGGTTTCAAGAGACCCAGTACTTC
once,TRBV9,NA,TRBJ2-4,CASSPGHSLAKNIQYF,TGTGCCAGCAGCCCCGGACATTCACTAGCCAAAAACATTCAGTACTTC
NA,TRBV25-1,TRBD2,TRBJ2-1,CASSEWGLAGNNNEQFF,TGTGCCAGCAGTGAATGGGGACTAGCGGGAAACAACAATGAGCAGTTCTTC
NA,TRBV13,NA,TRBJ2-3,CASSFSVTDTQYF,TGTGCCAGCAGCTTTTCAGTCACAGATACGCAGTATTTT
NA,TRBV6-5,TRBD1,TRBJ1-6,CASSLTGANSPLHF,TGTGCCAGCAGTTTAACAGGGGCGAATTCACCCCTCCACTTT
NA,TRBV30,TRBD2,TRBJ2-3,CAWSAPLGGVADTQYF,TGTGCCTGGAGTGCCCCCTTGGGGGGGGTCGCAGATACGCAGTATTTT
once,TRBV20-1,NA,TRBJ1-4,CSAREDEKLFF,TGCAGTGCCCGAGAGGATGAAAAACTGTTTTTT
NA,TRBV29-1,TRBD2,TRBJ2-1,CSVPRLAGYNEQFF,TGCAGCGTCCCCCGACTAGCGGGCTACAATGAGCAGTTCTTC
NA,TRBV30,TRBD2,TRBJ2-5,CAWSGLAGNQETQYF,TGTGCCTGGAGTGGGCTAGCGGGAAACCAAGAGACCCAGTACTTC
once,TRBV27,TRBD2,TRBJ2-7,CASSLSGTSGSPYEQYF,TGTGCCAGCAGTTTATCGGGGACTAGCGGGAGTCCCTACGAGCAGTACTTC
NA,TRBV11-2,NA,TRBJ2-3,CASGLRQTPFDTQYF,TGTGCCAGCGGACTTAGACAAACTCCTTTCGATACGCAGTATTTT
NA,TRBV7-9,NA,TRBJ2-7,CASSSGGSYEQYF,TGTGCCAGCAGCTCTGGGGGGTCCTACGAGCAGTACTTC